This T cell receptor beta chain was captured by sequencing in a study of identical twins. Comments on this clonotype: Its antigen is unidentified.

From germline, CDR1 is SEHNR and CDR2 FQNEAQ (reference sequence). There are 15 residues in the CDR3. V was cut by 8 bases and J by 4 bases, with 20 bases left in between. Regarding the study as a whole: Less excess twin sharing appeared in beta out-of-frame sequences.

TCRdb reprocessed the 5' RACE reads with MiXCR, giving one entry per CDR3 protein. The table shows 510,000 or so distinct CDR3 sequences, with 13% to 15% occurring only once. Another study also made use of these data, one on yellow fever vaccine responses in identical twins.

This TCR was recovered from a woman aged 18-30 years in good health. The sample was CD4+ T cells sorted from blood. This sequence joins TRBV7-9 and TRBJ1-1, with D perhaps matching TRBD1 (5 bases). CDR3 loop: CASGRRGREPTEAFF. In DNA, the CDR3 is TGTGCCAGCGGGAGGAGGGGCAGGGAGCCCACTGAAGCTTTCTTT.